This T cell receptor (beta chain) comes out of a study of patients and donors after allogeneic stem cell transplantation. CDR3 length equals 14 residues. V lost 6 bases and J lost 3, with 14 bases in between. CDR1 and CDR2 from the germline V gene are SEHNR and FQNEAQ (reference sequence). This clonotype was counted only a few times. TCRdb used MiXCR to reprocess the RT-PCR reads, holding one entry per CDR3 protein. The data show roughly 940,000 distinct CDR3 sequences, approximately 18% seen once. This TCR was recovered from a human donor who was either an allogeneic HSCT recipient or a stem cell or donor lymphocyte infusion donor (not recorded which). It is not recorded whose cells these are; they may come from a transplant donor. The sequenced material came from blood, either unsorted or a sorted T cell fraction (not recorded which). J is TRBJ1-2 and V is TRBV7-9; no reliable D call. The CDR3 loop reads CASRFAGNHYGYTF. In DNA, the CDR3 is TGTGCCAGCAGGTTCGCGGGGAATCACTATGGCTACACCTTC.